This entry concerns a single TCR beta chain. This sample stems from a study of cytomegalovirus exposure and HLA in healthy donors. PCR amplification relied on 60 Vbeta primers (plus 13 Jbeta primers). Sequencing used immunoSEQ multiplex PCR; TCRdb keeps in-frame clones, though not all of them. The table includes 130,000 to 150,000 clones, about four fifths detected once. Trimming stripped 5 bases from V and 5 bases from J, with 10 bases between. Germline V lookup: CDR1 SGHNT, CDR2 YENEEA. The CDR3 is 12 residues long. The specimen sequenced was PBMCs. The gene calls are TRBV11-3 and TRBJ2-7; weak D call: TRBD1 (5 bases). The receptor's source is a man aged 35 to 55 in good health and CMV-seropositive. This CDR3 is CASSHRFHEQYF. In DNA, the CDR3 is TGTGCCAGCAGCCACAGGTTCCACGAGCAGTACTTC.